This TCR beta chain is from a study of OX40 agonist ivuxolimab in advanced cancers. Excluded were patients having autoimmune disease history or systemic immunosuppression. Profiling relied on immunoSEQ multiplex PCR, and the TCRdb table lists in-frame clones only, not all of them. The data contain around 92,000 clones, around 94% of them singletons. Germline loops: CDR1 MNHNY, CDR2 SVGAGI (reference sequence). This CDR3 is 15 amino acids long. The V and J ends lost 6 bases and 4 bases respectively, with 18 bases between them. The source material was CD4+ or CD8+ T cells sorted from blood, sampled in a trial of the OX40 agonist ivuxolimab. The V call is TRBV6-6, the J call TRBJ1-2, with D possibly being TRBD1 (6 bases). The TCR originated in an adult with an advanced solid tumor such as melanoma, head and neck, liver or kidney cancer. Here the CDR3 DNA reads TGTGCCAGCAGCCGAGACACAGGGCTCTCCTATGGCTACACCTTC. Protein product: CASSRDTGLSYGYTF.